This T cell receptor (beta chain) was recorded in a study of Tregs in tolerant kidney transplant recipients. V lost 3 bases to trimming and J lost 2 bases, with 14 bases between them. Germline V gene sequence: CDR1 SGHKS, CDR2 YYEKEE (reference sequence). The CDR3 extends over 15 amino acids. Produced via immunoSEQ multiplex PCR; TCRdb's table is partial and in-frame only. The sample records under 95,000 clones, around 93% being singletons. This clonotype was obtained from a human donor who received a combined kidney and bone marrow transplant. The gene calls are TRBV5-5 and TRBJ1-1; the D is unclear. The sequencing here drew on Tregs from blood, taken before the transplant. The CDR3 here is CASSSRTWPNTEAFF. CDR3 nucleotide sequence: TGTGCCAGCAGCTCGAGAACCTGGCCAAACACTGAAGCTTTCTTT.